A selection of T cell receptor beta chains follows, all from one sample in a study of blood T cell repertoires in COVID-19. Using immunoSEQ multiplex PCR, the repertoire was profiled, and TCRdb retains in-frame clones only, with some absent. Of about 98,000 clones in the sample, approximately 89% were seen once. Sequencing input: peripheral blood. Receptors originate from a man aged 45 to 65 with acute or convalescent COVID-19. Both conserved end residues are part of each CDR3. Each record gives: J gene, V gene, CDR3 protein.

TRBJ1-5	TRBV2	CASSPQLDIFLSPQHF
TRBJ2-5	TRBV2	CASGYGGRTIPETQYF
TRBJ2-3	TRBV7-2	CASSLARTGGTDTQYF
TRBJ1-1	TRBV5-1	CASSPAPTGLGTEAFF
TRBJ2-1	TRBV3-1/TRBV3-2	CASSPRRRTSGGDEQFF
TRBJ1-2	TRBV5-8	CASSRHPGGYTF
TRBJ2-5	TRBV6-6	CASRRSMTGKTETQYF
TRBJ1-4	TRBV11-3	CASSVGEAVGKLFF
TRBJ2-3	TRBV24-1	CATSDRQGGGNALQYF
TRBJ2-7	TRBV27	CASSLRTGAYEQYF
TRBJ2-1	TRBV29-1	CSVRTDRNEQFF
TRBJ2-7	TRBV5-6	CASSLVGSLTNYEQYF
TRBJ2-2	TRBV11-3	CASSRQENTGELFF
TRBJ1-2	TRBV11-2	CASSPAVPTNYGYTF
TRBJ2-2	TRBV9	CASSVAGVNTGELFF
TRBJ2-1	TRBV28	CASSSIGRAYNEQFF
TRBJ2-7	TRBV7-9	CASSQDVGQGNPYEQYF
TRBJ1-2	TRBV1	CTSSQVPRVTRDFYTF
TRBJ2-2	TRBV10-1	CASRDSGRDTGELFF
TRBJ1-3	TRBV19	CASQDRARSGNTIYF
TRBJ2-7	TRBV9	CASSVAPGHTYEQYF
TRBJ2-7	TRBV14	CASSPRGLLSYEQYF
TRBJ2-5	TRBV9	CASSVGLAGEIGQETQYF
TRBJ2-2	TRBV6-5	CASTFSGKIGELFF
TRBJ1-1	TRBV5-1	CASSSQTVGARTGTEAFF
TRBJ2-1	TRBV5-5	CASSLEWTDSYNEQFF
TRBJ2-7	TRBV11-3	CASSSGTSGRSEQYF
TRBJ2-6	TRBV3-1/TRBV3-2	CASSLRQGKDSGANVLTF
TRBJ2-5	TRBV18	CASSPPGVQETQYF
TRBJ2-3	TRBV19	CASSIEGGTDTQYF
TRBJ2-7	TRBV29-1	CSVGSSGRPYEQYF
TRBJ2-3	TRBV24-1	CATSDLLTGPDTQYF
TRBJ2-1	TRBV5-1	CASSLYGTSGRTRSYNEQFF
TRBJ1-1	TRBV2	CASGSGGVNTEAFF
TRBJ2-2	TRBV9	CASSALNPGLIPANTGELFF